This T cell receptor beta chain was documented in a study of shared clonotypes between healthy human individuals. It was CD45RO-negative cells, positively selected for CCR7, that made up naive CD8 cells, with terminally differentiated effector memory CD45RA+ cells excluded. Evenly divided among several immunoSEQ plates was the genomic DNA of each subset. Data came from immunoSEQ multiplex PCR; TCRdb stores just in-frame clones and leaves some out. The sample has about 2 million clones, approximately 95% seen once; the top ten hold approximately 1.2%. The V and J ends lost 4 bases and 6 bases respectively, with 13 bases between them. Germline V lookup: CDR1 SGHAT, CDR2 FQNNGV. CDR3 length equals 15 residues. Study results and limitations: Of the naive CD4 clonotypes, 4% to 5% were shared across a few donors. Despite large depth, rarefaction showed incomplete sorted-subset sequencing.

This clone was seen once. Its specificity is unknown. This chain connects TRBV11-2 to TRBJ2-6; D call uncertain. This clonotype was obtained from a man between 18 and 35 years old in good health. The sample consisted of naive CD8+ T cells sorted from blood. CDR3: CASSSLTITANVLTF. The CDR3, as DNA: TGTGCCAGCAGCTCCTTGACGATAACGGCCAACGTCCTGACTTTC.